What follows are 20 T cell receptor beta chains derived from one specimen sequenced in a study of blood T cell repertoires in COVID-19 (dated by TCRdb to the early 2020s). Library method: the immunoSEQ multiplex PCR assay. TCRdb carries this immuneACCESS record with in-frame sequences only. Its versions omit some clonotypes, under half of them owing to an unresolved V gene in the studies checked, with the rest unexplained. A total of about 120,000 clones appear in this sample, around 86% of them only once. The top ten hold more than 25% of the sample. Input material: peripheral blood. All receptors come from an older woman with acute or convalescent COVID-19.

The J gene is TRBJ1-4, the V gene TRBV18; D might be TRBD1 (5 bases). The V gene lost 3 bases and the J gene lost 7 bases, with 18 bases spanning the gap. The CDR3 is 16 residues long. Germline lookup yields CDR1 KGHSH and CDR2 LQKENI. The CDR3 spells CASSPSDQGAAEKLFF. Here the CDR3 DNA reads TGTGCCAGCTCACCGTCCGATCAGGGCGCCGCTGAAAAACTGTTTTTT.

The CDR3 protein is CASSRDSMNTEAFF. CDR3 bases: TGCGCCAGCAGCAGGGACAGTATGAACACTGAAGCTTTCTTT. J is TRBJ1-1 and V is TRBV5-1; TRBD1 aligns across 7 bases. The CDR3 is 14 residues long. The germline V gene encodes CDR1 SGHRS and CDR2 YFSETQ. After removal of 4 bases from V and 0 bases from J, the junction contained 3 bases not matched to a gene.

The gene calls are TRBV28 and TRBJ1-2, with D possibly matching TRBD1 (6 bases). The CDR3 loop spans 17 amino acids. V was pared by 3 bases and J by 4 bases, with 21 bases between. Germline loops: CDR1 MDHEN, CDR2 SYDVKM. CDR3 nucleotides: TGTGCCAGCAGTTTGCTGGGACAACACCAGAACCTCTATGGCTACACCTTC. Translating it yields CASSLLGQHQNLYGYTF.

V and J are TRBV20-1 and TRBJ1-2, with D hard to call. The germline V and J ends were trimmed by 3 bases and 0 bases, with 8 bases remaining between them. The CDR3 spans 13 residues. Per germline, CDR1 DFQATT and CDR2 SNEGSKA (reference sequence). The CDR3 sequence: CSASLRSNYGYTF. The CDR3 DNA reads TGCAGTGCTAGTCTGCGGTCTAACTATGGCTACACCTTC.

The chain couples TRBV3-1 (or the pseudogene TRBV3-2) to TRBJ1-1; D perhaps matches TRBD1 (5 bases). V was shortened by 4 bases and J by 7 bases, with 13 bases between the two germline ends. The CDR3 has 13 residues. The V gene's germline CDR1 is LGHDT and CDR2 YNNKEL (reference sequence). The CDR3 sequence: CASSPLTVREAFF. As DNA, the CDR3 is TGTGCCAGCAGCCCATTGACAGTCCGTGAAGCTTTCTTT.

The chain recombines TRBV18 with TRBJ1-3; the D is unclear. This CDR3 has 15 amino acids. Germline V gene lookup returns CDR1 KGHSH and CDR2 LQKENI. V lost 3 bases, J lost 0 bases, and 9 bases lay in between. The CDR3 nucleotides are TGTGCCAGCTCACCTGCGGGGAGCTCTGGAAACACCATATATTTT. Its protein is CASSPAGSSGNTIYF.

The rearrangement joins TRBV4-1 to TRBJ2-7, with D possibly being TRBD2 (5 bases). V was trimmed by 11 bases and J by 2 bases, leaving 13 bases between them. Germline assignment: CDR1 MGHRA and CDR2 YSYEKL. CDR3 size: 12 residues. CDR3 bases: TGCGCCCTGAGGGTTTGGACCTACGAGCAGTACTTC. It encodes CALRVWTYEQYF.

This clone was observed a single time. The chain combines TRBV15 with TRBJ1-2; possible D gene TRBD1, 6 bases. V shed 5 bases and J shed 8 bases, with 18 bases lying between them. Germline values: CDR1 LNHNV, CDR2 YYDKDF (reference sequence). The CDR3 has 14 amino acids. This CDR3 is CATSGVDGGIGYTF. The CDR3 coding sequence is TGTGCCACCAGCGGGGTGGATGGGGGCATAGGCTACACCTTC.

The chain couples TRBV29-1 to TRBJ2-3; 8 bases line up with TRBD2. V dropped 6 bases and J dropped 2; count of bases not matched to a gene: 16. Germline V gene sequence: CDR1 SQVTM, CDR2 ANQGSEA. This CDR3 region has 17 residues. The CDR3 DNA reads TGCAGCGTGTCACGGGGTTTTGGGCGGGGGGCCACAGATACGCAGTATTTT. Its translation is CSVSRGFGRGATDTQYF.

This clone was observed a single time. CDR3 nucleotide sequence: TGCGCCAGCAAACCACAGGGTCAGGTCGTCAATGAGCAGTTCTTC. This sequence encodes CASKPQGQVVNEQFF. This chain uses TRBV5-1 with TRBJ2-1, with D tentatively TRBD1 (6 bases). Germline V gene data show CDR1 as SGHRS and CDR2 as YFSETQ. This CDR3 is built from 15 residues. The V and J ends lost 6 bases and 6 bases respectively, with 19 bases between them.

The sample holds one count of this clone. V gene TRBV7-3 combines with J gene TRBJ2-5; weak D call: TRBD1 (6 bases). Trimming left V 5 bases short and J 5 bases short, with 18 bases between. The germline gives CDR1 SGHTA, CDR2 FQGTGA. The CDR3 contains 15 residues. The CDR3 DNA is TGTGCCAGCAGCCAACAGAGAGGGGGTCGGGAGACCCAGTACTTC. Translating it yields CASSQQRGGRETQYF. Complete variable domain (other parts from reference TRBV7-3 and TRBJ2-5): GAGVSQTPSNKVTEKGKYVELRCDPISGHTALYWYRQSLGQGPEFLIYFQGTGAADDSGLPNDRFFAVRPEGSVSTLKIQRTERGDSAVYLCASSQQRGGRETQYFGPGTRLLVL.

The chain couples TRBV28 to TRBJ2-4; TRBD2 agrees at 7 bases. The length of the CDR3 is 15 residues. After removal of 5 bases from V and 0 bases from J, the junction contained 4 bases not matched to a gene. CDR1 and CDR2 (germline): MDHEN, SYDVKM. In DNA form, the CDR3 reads TGTGCCAGCAGTGAGCGGGGACTAGCCAAAAACATTCAGTACTTC. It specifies CASSERGLAKNIQYF.

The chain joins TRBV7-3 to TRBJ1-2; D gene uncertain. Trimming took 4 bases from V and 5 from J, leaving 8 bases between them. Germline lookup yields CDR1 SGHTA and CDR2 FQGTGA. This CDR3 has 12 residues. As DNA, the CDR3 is TGTGCCAGCAGCTCGCCGGGATATGGCTACACCTTC. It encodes CASSSPGYGYTF.

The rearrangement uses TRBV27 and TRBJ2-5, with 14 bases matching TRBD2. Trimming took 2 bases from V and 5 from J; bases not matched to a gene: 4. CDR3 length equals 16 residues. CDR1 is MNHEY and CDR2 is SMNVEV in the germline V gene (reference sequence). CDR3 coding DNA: TGTGCCAGCAGTTTACTTGGACTAGCGGGGGGCGAGACCCAGTACTTC. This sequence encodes CASSLLGLAGGETQYF.

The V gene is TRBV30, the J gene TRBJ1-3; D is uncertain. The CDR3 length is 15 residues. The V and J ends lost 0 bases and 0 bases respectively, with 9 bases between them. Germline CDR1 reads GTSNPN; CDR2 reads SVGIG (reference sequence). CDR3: CAWSVLGSSGNTIYF. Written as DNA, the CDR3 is TGTGCCTGGAGTGTACTGGGGAGCTCTGGAAACACCATATATTTT.

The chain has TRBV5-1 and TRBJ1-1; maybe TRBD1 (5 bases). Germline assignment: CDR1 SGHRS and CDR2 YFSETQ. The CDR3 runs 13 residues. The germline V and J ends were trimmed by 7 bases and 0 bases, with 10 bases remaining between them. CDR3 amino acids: CASQGLMNTEAFF. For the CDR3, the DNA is TGCGCCAGCCAGGGCTTAATGAACACTGAAGCTTTCTTT.

CDR3 DNA: TGTGCCAGCAGCTTAGCGACAGGGGAAAGTTATGGCTACACCTTC. Translating it yields CASSLATGESYGYTF. This chain joins TRBV7-2 and TRBJ1-2, with 8 bases matching TRBD1. The J segment lost 5 bases and the V segment lost 0 bases, leaving 5 bases of the junction unmatched. The CDR3 contains 15 residues. Germline values: CDR1 SGHTA, CDR2 FQGNSA.

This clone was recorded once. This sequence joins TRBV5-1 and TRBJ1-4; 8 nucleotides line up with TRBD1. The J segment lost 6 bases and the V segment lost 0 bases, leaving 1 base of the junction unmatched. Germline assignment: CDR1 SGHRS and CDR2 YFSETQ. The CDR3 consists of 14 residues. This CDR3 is CASSLATGDEKLFF. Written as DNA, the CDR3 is TGCGCCAGCAGCTTGGCGACAGGGGATGAAAAACTGTTTTTT.

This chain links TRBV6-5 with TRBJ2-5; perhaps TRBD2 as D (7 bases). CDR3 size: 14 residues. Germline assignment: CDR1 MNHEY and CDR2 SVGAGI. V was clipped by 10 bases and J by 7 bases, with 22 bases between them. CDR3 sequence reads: CATILLGGHGTQYF. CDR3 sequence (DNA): TGTGCCACCATCTTGCTCGGGGGGCATGGGACCCAGTACTTC.

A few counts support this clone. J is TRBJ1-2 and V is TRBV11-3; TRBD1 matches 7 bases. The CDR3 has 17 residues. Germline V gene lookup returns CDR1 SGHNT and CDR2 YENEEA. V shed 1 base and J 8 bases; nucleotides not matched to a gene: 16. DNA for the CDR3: TGTGCCAGCAGCTTAGGTTGGCGGAATGACAGGGATTGGGGCTACACCTTC. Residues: CASSLGWRNDRDWGYTF.